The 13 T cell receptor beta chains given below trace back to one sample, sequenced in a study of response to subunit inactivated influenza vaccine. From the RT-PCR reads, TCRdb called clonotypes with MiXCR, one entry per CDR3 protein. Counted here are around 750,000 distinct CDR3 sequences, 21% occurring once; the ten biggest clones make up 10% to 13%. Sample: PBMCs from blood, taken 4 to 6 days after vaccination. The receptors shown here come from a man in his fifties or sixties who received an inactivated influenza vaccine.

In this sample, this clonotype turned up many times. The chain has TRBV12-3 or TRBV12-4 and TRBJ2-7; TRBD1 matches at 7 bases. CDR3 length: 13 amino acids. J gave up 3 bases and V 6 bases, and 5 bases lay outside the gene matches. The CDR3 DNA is TGTGCCAGCAGCCCGGGACAGTTCTACGAGCAGTACTTC. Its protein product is CASSPGQFYEQYF.

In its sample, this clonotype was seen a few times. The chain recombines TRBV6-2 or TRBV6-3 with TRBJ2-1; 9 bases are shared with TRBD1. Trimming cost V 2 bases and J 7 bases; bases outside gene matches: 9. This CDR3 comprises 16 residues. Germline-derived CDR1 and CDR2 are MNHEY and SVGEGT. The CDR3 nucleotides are TGTGCCAGCAGTTACCTATCTGGACAGGGGAGGAATGAGCAGTTCTTC. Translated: CASSYLSGQGRNEQFF.

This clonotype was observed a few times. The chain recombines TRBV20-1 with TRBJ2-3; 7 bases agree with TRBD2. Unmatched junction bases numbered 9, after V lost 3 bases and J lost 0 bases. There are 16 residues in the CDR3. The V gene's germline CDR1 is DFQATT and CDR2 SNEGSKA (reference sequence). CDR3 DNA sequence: TGCAGTGCTAGTCCCAGAGCGGGGATAAGCACAGATACGCAGTATTTT. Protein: CSASPRAGISTDTQYF.

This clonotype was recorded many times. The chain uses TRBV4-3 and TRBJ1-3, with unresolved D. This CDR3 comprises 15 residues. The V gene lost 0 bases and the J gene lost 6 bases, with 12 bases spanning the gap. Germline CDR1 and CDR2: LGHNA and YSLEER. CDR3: CASSQEAQTPNTIYF. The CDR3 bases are TGCGCCAGCAGCCAAGAAGCACAGACTCCAAACACCATATATTTT.

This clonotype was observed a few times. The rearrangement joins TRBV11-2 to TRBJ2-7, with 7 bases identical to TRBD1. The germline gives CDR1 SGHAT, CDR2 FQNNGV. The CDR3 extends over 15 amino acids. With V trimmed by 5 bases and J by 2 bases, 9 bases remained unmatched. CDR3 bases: TGTGCCAGCAGCCACAAGGGACAGCCACCCTACGAGCAGTACTTC. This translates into CASSHKGQPPYEQYF.

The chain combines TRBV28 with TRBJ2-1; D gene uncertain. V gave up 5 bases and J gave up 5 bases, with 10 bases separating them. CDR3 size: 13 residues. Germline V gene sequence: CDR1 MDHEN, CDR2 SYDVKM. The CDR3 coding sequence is TGTGCCAGCAGTCCCCCGTGGGACAATGAGCAGTTCTTC. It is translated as CASSPPWDNEQFF.

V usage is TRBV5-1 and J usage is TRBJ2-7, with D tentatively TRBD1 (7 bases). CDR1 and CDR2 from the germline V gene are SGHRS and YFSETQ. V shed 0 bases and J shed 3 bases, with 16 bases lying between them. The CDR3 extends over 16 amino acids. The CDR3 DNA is TGCGCCAGCAGCTTGGCCGGAGGGACAGTGAACTACGAGCAGTACTTC. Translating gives CASSLAGGTVNYEQYF.

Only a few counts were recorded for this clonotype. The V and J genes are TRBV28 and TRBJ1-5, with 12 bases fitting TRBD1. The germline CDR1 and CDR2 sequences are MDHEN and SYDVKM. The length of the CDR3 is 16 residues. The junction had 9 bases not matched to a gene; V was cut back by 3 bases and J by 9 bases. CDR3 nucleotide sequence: TGTGCCAGCAGTTTTCTGGGACAGGGGGCAGGTCGGCCCCAGCATTTT. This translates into CASSFLGQGAGRPQHF.

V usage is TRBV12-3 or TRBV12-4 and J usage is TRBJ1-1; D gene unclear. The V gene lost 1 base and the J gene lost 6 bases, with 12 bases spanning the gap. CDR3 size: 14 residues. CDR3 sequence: CASSLEGGTSEAFF. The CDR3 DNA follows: TGTGCCAGCAGTTTAGAAGGCGGAACCTCTGAAGCTTTCTTT.

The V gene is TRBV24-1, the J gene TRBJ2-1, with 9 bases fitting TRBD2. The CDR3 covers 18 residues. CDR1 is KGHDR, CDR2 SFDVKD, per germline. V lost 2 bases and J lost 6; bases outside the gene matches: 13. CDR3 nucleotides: TGTGCCACCAGTGATTCGGTAGCGGGAGAGAATTTTCGCAATGAGCAGTTCTTC. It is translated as CATSDSVAGENFRNEQFF.

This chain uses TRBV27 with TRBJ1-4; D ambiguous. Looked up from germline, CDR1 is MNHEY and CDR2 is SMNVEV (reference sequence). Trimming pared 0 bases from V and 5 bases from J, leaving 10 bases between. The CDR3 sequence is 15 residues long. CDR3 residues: CASSLSWRQNEKLFF. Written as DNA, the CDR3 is TGTGCCAGCAGTTTATCGTGGAGACAAAATGAAAAACTGTTTTTT.

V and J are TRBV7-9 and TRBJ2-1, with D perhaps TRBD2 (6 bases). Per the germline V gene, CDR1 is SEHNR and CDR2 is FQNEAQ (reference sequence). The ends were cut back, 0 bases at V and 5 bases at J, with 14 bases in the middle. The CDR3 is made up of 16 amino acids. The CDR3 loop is CASSLAVGSGNNEQFF. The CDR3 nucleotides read TGTGCCAGCAGCTTAGCGGTAGGTAGCGGTAACAATGAGCAGTTCTTC.

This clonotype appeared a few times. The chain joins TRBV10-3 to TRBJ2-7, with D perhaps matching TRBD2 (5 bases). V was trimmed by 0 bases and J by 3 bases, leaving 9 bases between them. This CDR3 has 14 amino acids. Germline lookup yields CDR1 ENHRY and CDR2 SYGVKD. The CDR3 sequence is CAISESASSYEQYF. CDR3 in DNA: TGTGCCATCAGTGAGTCAGCTAGCAGCTACGAGCAGTACTTC.